This T cell receptor (beta chain) was retrieved from a study of regulatory T cells in long-lasting Graves disease (dated by TCRdb to the early 2020s). Regarding the study in general: Persistent Graves' disease was defined as persistently positive TSH receptor autoantibodies together with antithyroid drug treatment for over 5 years. Peripheral blood TCR sequencing and RNA sequencing compared persistent Graves' disease patients with newly diagnosed Graves' disease patients. The study took place in China and was registered as a clinical trial. A total of 33 samples were covered by TCR sequencing, comprising approximately 13 persistent and 20 or so newly diagnosed Graves' disease patients. In the clinical cohort, patients with persistent Graves' disease had used antithyroid drugs for an average of about 10.3 years.

Overall study outcomes, separate from this receptor: Sequencing and analysis were restricted to the TCR beta chain. The authors acknowledged the small sample size as a limitation that may reduce accuracy. Compared with newly diagnosed patients, persistent Graves' disease patients had lower TCR Shannon entropy and fewer highly expanded clones, which suggests clonal expansion. Persistent patients shared more public clonotypes among themselves (2,741) than newly diagnosed patients did (about 900). TRBV28, TRBJ1-2 and TRBJ2-5 were preferentially used in persistent disease, while TRBV20-1 and TRBJ2-1 were favored in newly diagnosed disease. The study examined only peripheral blood because the primary lesion, thyroid tissue, could not be accessed.

The table lists this clonotype with a few counts. Which antigen it targets is not known. No base qualities exist here, and no much larger clone lies one base off it. The CDR3 runs 12 amino acids, cysteine and phenylalanine included. The retained sequence is limited to the CDR3, 36 bases, with the frame set at the first base. The germline V gene sets CDR1 to SQVTM and CDR2 to ANQGSEA. Trimming removed 6 bases from V and 0 bases from J, leaving 8 bases between the germline ends. Libraries came from multiplex PCR. The sample was run on an Illumina HiSeq 4000. TCR beta libraries were built with iRepertoire HTBI primers and Arm-PCR amplification of CDR3 regions. Before sequencing, the PCR products underwent gel purification. Per the authors' processing: Gene usage analysis of CDR3 amino acid clonotypes relied on the approximately 62 TRBV and around 14 TRBJ segments identified across samples. COPE and FqMerger were used to merge the filtered high-quality paired reads into contigs. BLAST was used to align contigs to IMGT TRBV, TRBD and TRBJ reference genes, and CDR3 was defined according to IMGT. Any clonotype with a frequency above 0.1% was counted as a highly expanded clone. Repertoire diversity was measured by Shannon entropy, and V-J evenness by the Gini coefficient. A clonotype found in more than one individual was treated as public. TCRdb reanalyzed the raw reads on its own, using fastp at Q25 for trimming and MiXCR for clone calling, and kept in-frame beta chains. Merged by CDR3 protein, the rows form single entries marked with the most common genes and DNA. It is TCRdb's table, rather than the study itself, that gives the V and J calls and clone size. Recorded for this sample are roughly 400,000 distinct CDR3 sequences; 21% of them occurred a single time. In total, the top ten clones hold 13% to 15% of the sample.

The time point label, as the study defines it: persistent/refractory GD, antithyroid drugs over 5 years with positive TRAb. For both TCR sequencing and RNA sequencing, RNA was extracted from PBMCs using TRIzol. Graves' disease was diagnosed according to American Thyroid Association guidelines. Patients were recruited from an endocrinology department in Xi'an, China. Each patient gave around 9 milliliters of peripheral blood, collected in an EDTA anticoagulant tube. PBMCs were isolated by Ficoll Paque Plus density gradient separation without further T cell sorting. RNA quality was checked with an Agilent 2100 Bioanalyzer and agarose gel, and concentration with a NanoDrop 2000.

Material: peripheral blood mononuclear cells (PBMCs), obtained when the disease was refractory, from a patient treated with antithyroid drugs. The chain was built from TRBV29-1 and TRBJ1-2; there is no confident call for the D gene. This clonotype originated in a female donor with Graves disease. In nucleotides, the sequence is TGCAGCGTAGGTCCAGCTAACTATGGCTACACCTTC. This sequence encodes CSVGPANYGYTF. The reference TRBV29-1 and TRBJ1-2 proteins fill in what lies around the CDR3, so the full variable domain reads SAVISQKPSRDICQRGTSLTIQCQVDSQVTMMFWYRQQPGQSLTLIATANQGSEATYESGFVIDKFPISRPNLTFSTLTVSNMSPEDSSIYLCSVGPANYGYTFGSGTRLTVV.